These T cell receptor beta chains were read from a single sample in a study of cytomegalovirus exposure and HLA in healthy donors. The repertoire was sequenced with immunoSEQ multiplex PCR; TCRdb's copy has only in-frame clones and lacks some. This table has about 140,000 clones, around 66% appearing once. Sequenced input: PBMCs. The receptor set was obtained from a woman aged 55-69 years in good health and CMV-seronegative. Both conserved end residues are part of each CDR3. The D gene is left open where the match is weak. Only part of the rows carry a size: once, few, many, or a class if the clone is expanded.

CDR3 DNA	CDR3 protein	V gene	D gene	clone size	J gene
TGTGCCAGCTCCCTCAGGGTGGATTCACCCCTCCACTTT	CASSLRVDSPLHF	TRBV18	.	.	TRBJ1-6
TGTGCCAGCAGTGAACTTGGCGGGAGTCCGGGGCAGTACTTC	CASSELGGSPGQYF	TRBV6-1	TRBD2	medium-sized	TRBJ2-7
TGTGCCAGCAGCTTAGGGACTAGCTCAGACGAGCAGTACTTC	CASSLGTSSDEQYF	TRBV7-7	TRBD2	.	TRBJ2-7
TGTGCCAGCAGCTCCCGGGACACCTTATATGGCTACACCTTC	CASSSRDTLYGYTF	TRBV9	.	once	TRBJ1-2
TGTGCCAGCAGCTCGTTTAGGGCGGGACTAGCGGTTCCGGGAATTCAGTACTTC	CASSSFRAGLAVPGIQYF	TRBV7-2	TRBD2	.	TRBJ2-4
TGTGCCATCAGTGAGTCGGGGCGGGAGGGCCGCCGGGAGCTGTTTTTT	CAISESGREGRRELFF	TRBV10-3	TRBD2	.	TRBJ2-2
TGTGCCAGCAGCTTTGGACAGGGTCGTTCCACAGATACGCAGTATTTT	CASSFGQGRSTDTQYF	TRBV9	TRBD1	.	TRBJ2-3
TGTGCCAGCAGTTACTCCATCGGGGCAGGGAGGAACGAGCAGTACTTC	CASSYSIGAGRNEQYF	TRBV6-6	.	.	TRBJ2-7
TGTGCCAGCAGCTTGGGGGGACTAGCGGGAGGATCCTACGAGCAGTACTTC	CASSLGGLAGGSYEQYF	TRBV7-8	TRBD2	.	TRBJ2-7
TGTGCCAGCAGCTTAACCGGAGGGAGGGTCAATGAGCAGTTCTTC	CASSLTGGRVNEQFF	TRBV7-2	TRBD2	.	TRBJ2-1
TGCGCCAGCAGCCCACGACTCCGGGAGGATCAGTTCTTC	CASSPRLREDQFF	TRBV4-1	TRBD2	.	TRBJ2-1
TGTGCCAGCAGGGCGCGACTAGCGGGAGGTAGTAACGAGCAGTTCTTC	CASRARLAGGSNEQFF	TRBV2	TRBD2	.	TRBJ2-1
TGTGCCAGTAGTATAGGGGGACTAGCGGGAGGAGAGACCCAGTACTTC	CASSIGGLAGGETQYF	TRBV19	TRBD2	.	TRBJ2-5
TGTGCCAGCAGCCAGACAGGGATGGCGGGTGAAGCTTTCTTT	CASSQTGMAGEAFF	TRBV11-2	TRBD1	few	TRBJ1-1
TGTTCCAGCAGCTATCTAGCGGGAGGTAAAGGAGATACGCAGTATTTT	CSSSYLAGGKGDTQYF	TRBV7-9	TRBD2	.	TRBJ2-3
TGTGCTAGTGGTCTCGGGACTAGCGGGGTCACAGATACGCAGTATTTT	CASGLGTSGVTDTQYF	TRBV12-5	TRBD2	.	TRBJ2-3
TGTGCCAGCAGCGTAGGGCCCGAGACAGGGTGGGATGAGCAGTTCTTC	CASSVGPETGWDEQFF	TRBV9	TRBD1	once	TRBJ2-1
TGTGCCAGCAGCCAAAATGGACTGGGACTCCCTAGGTCCTACGAGCAGTACTTC	CASSQNGLGLPRSYEQYF	TRBV4-2	.	few	TRBJ2-7
TGTGCCAGCAGCCCCAGGTTTCCCTACGAGCAGTACTTC	CASSPRFPYEQYF	TRBV28	.	few	TRBJ2-7
TGTGCCAGCAGTATGGGACTAGCGGGGCCGGAGACCCAGTACTTC	CASSMGLAGPETQYF	TRBV2	TRBD2	few	TRBJ2-5
TGTGCCTGGAGTCCCCGACCGGGACTAGCTCCAGGGTCAAGCTCCTACAATGAGCAGTTCTTC	CAWSPRPGLAPGSSSYNEQFF	TRBV30	TRBD2	.	TRBJ2-1
TGTGCCAGCAGCTACACAGGGTTATACACTGAAGCTTTCTTT	CASSYTGLYTEAFF	TRBV7-9	.	once	TRBJ1-1
TGTGCCAGTAGGACAGGGGGCGCTAGTGGGGCCAACGTCCTGACTTTC	CASRTGGASGANVLTF	TRBV19	TRBD1	.	TRBJ2-6
TGCGCCAGCAGCTCGACAGCGAACACTGAAGCTTTCTTT	CASSSTANTEAFF	TRBV5-1	.	.	TRBJ1-1
TGTGCCAGCTCACCCCTGGGACTAGCGGGGGTCACCGGGGAGCTGTTTTTT	CASSPLGLAGVTGELFF	TRBV18	TRBD2	.	TRBJ2-2
TGCGCCAGCAGCCCAGGGGGAGTGGATACGCAGTATTTT	CASSPGGVDTQYF	TRBV5-1	TRBD1	.	TRBJ2-3
TGTGCCAGCAGCCCCGGGGACAGGGTTACCTATGGCTACACCTTC	CASSPGDRVTYGYTF	TRBV9	TRBD1	.	TRBJ1-2
TGTGCCAGCAGCGTAGTTCCCAGTCCTCAGGGGGCTTTCTTT	CASSVVPSPQGAFF	TRBV9	.	.	TRBJ1-1
TGCGCCAGCACTCTGCCGGGACTGTCCTCCTACGAGCAGTACTTC	CASTLPGLSSYEQYF	TRBV23-1	.	.	TRBJ2-7
TGCGCCAGCAGCCAAGATAGAAGGGGGCCAGAGACCCAGTACTTC	CASSQDRRGPETQYF	TRBV4-3	TRBD1	few	TRBJ2-5
TGCAGCGTTGCGACGGGGGTGGGTACTGAAGCTTTCTTT	CSVATGVGTEAFF	TRBV29-1	.	.	TRBJ1-1
TGTGCCAGCAGCCGTAACAGGGGAGACGAGCAGTACTTC	CASSRNRGDEQYF	TRBV5-4	TRBD1	.	TRBJ2-7
TGTGCCAGCCGTTTCCTTGGCCCCTCTGGAAACACCATATATTTT	CASRFLGPSGNTIYF	TRBV28	.	few	TRBJ1-3
TGCGCCAGCAGCCCGGGCGGGGAGACCCAGTACTTC	CASSPGGETQYF	TRBV5-1	.	.	TRBJ2-5
TGCAGTGCTAGCATTGCCTACGAGCAGTACTTC	CSASIAYEQYF	TRBV20-1	.	.	TRBJ2-7
TGCAGCGTCGGACAAAACTCGGAACTTCAGAACTATGGCTACACCTTC	CSVGQNSELQNYGYTF	TRBV29-1	.	once	TRBJ1-2
TGCGCCAGCAGCTTGGTTGGAACCGGGGGTGAAAAACTGTTTTTT	CASSLVGTGGEKLFF	TRBV5-1	.	.	TRBJ1-4
TGTGCCAGCAGCTTAGTTCCCGGTAACTATGGCTACACCTTC	CASSLVPGNYGYTF	TRBV7-2	.	.	TRBJ1-2
TGTGCCAGCAGCTTAAGAGCGGCCCCCTACGAGCAGTACTTC	CASSLRAAPYEQYF	TRBV13	.	.	TRBJ2-7
TGTGCCAGCAGCTTAGGGGGGGGCTCCTACAATGAGCAGTTCTTC	CASSLGGGSYNEQFF	TRBV7-3	TRBD2	few	TRBJ2-1
TGTGCCAGCAGAACGGGACTCCACCACGCTAATGAAAAACTGTTTTTT	CASRTGLHHANEKLFF	TRBV7-9	.	.	TRBJ1-4
TGTGCCAGCAGTTTTACGGCAGGGTTGGGCGAGCAGTACTTC	CASSFTAGLGEQYF	TRBV27	.	few	TRBJ2-7
TGTGCCAGCAGCCAAGTAGGACAGTACTATGGCTACACCTTC	CASSQVGQYYGYTF	TRBV4-2	.	.	TRBJ1-2
TGTGCCAGTAGTGTAGGGACAGGAGGTTTGTTCGATACGCAGTATTTT	CASSVGTGGLFDTQYF	TRBV19	TRBD1	.	TRBJ2-3
TGTGCCAGCAGACCCGCGGGACCCAAGAACGAAAAACTGTTTTTT	CASRPAGPKNEKLFF	TRBV6-5	.	.	TRBJ1-4
TGTGCCAGCAGCTTAGCCGGACAGGGTAACAATGAGCAGTTCTTC	CASSLAGQGNNEQFF	TRBV13	TRBD1	.	TRBJ2-1